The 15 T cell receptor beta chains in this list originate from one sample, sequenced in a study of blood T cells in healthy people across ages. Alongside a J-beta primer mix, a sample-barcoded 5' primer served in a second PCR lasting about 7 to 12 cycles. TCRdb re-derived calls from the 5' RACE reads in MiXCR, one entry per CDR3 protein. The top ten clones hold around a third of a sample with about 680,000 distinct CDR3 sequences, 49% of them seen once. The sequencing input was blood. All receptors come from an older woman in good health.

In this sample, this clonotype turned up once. The CDR3 protein is CASSIRLAGANEQFF. CDR3 nucleotides: TGTGCCAGCAGCATTCGACTAGCGGGAGCTAATGAGCAGTTCTTC. The chain employs TRBV7-7 and TRBJ2-1, with 12 bases lining up with TRBD2. Unmatched junction bases numbered 6, after V lost 5 bases and J lost 7 bases. The CDR3 covers 15 residues. Germline lookup yields CDR1 SSHAT and CDR2 FNYEAQ (reference sequence).

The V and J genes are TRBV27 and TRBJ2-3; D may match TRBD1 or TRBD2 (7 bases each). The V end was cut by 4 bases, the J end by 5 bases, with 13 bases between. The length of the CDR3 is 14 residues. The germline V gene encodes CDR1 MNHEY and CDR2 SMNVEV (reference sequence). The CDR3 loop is CASSSGRGGDTQYF. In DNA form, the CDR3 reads TGTGCCAGCAGTTCTGGCAGGGGGGGAGATACGCAGTATTTT.

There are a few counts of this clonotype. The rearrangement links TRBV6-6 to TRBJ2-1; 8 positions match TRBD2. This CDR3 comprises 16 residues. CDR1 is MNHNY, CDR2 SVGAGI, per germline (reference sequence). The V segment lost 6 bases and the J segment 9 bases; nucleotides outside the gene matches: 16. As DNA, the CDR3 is TGTGCCAGCAGGATCTCCGGGACTAGTGGTAATGGTGAGCAGTTCTTC. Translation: CASRISGTSGNGEQFF.

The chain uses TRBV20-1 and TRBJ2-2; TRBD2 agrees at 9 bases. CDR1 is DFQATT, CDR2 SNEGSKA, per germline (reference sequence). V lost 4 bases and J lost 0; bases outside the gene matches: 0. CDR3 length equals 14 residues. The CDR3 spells CSAIAGANTGELFF. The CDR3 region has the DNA TGCAGTGCTATAGCGGGAGCGAACACCGGGGAGCTGTTTTTT.

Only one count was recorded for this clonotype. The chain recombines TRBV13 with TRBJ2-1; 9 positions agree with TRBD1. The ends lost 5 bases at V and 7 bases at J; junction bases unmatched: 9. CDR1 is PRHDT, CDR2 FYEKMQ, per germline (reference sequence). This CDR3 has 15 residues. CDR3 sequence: CASSRTGGAWNEQFF. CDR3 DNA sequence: TGTGCCAGCAGCCGTACAGGGGGCGCTTGGAATGAGCAGTTCTTC.

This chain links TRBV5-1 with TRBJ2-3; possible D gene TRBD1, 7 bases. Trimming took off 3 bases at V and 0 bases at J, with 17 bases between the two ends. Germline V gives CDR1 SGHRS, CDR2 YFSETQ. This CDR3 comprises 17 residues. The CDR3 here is CASSWGDRTPSTDTQYF. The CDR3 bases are TGCGCCAGCAGCTGGGGGGACAGAACCCCCAGCACAGATACGCAGTATTTT.

The CDR3 DNA reads TGTGCCAGCAGCCAAGCGGGGAGGGAACAAGAGACCCAGTACTTC. Protein product: CASSQAGREQETQYF. The chain has TRBV14 and TRBJ2-5; TRBD2 agrees at 7 bases. The V gene's germline CDR1 is SGHDN and CDR2 FVKESK. The CDR3 contains 15 residues. After removal of 1 base from V and 2 bases from J, the junction contained 4 bases not matched to a gene. Full variable domain (outside the CDR3, taken from reference TRBV14 and TRBJ2-5): EAGVTQFPSHSVIEKGQTVTLRCDPISGHDNLYWYRRVMGKEIKFLLHFVKESKQDESGMPNNRFLAERTGGTYSTLKVQPAELEDSGVYFCASSQAGREQETQYFGPGTRLLVL.

CDR3 DNA: TGTGCCATCAGCCGTAAGCGGGAGGGCGACACCGGGGAGCTGTTTTTT. As protein: CAISRKREGDTGELFF. The J gene is TRBJ2-2, the V gene TRBV10-3, with 10 nucleotides matching TRBD2. Trimming removed 6 bases from V and 3 bases from J; junction bases left unmatched: 7. The CDR3 has 16 amino acids. CDR1 and CDR2 (germline): ENHRY, SYGVKD.

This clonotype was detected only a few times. The CDR3 nucleotides read TGTGCCAGCAGCTTAACACTAGCGGGACGCACAGATACGCAGTATTTT. Amino acid sequence: CASSLTLAGRTDTQYF. This chain links TRBV7-8 with TRBJ2-3; 10 bases align to TRBD2. There are 16 residues in the CDR3. Germline V gives CDR1 SGHVS, CDR2 FQNEAQ. Unmatched junction bases numbered 3, after V lost 2 bases and J lost 1 base.

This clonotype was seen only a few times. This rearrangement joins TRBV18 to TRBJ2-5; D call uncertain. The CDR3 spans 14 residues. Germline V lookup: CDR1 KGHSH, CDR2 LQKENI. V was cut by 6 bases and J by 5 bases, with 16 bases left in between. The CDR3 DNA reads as TGTGCCAGCTCGCCCGCAGGAAAAGGCGAGACCCAGTACTTC. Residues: CASSPAGKGETQYF.

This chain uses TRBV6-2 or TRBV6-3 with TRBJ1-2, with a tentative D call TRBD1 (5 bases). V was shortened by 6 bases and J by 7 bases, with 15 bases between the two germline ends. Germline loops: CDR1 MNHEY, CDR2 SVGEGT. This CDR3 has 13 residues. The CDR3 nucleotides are TGTGCCAGCAGGGGGACGGATTCTCTTGGCTACACCTTC. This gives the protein CASRGTDSLGYTF.

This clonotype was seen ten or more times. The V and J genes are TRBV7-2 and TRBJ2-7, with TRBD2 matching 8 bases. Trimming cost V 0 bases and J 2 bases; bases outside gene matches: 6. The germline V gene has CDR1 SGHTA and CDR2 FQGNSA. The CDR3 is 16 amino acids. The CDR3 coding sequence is TGTGCCAGCAGCTTAGCTAGCGGGACCCGTACCTACGAGCAGTACTTC. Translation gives CASSLASGTRTYEQYF.

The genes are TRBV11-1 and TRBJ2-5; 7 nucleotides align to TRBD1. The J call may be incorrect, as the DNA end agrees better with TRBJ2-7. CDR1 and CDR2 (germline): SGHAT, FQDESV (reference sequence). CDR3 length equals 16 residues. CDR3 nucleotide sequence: TGTGCCAGCAGCCTACCCAACACAGGGGTAGTCTACGAGCAGTACTTC. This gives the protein CASSLPNTGVVYEQYF.

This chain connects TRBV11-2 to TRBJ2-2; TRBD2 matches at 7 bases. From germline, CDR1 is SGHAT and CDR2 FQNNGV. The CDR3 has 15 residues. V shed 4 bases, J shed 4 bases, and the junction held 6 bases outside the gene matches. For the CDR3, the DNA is TGTGCCAGCAGCTCGAGACTAGCTTCCACCGGGGAGCTGTTTTTT. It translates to CASSSRLASTGELFF.

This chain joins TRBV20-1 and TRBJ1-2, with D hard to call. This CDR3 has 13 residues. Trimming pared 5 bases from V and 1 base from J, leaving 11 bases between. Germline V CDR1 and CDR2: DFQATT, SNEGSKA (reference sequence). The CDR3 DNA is TGCAGTGCTCCTGACGGCCTTAACTATGGCTACACCTTC. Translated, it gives CSAPDGLNYGYTF.